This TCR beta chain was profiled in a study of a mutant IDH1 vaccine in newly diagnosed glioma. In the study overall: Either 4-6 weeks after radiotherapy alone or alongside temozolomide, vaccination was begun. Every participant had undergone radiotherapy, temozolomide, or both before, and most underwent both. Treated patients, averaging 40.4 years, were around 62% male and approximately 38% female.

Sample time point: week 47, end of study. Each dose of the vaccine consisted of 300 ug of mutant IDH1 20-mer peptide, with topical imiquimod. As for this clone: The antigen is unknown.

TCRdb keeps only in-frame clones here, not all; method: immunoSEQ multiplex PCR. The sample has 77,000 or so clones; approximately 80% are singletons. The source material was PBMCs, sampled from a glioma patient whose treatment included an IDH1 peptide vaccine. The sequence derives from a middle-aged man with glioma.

The CDR3 loop is CASSVSGAKGNTIYF. The CDR3 bases are TGTGCCAGTAGCGTCTCGGGGGCGAAAGGAAACACCATATATTTT. V and J are TRBV19 and TRBJ1-3, with D perhaps matching TRBD1 (6 bases). The germline V gene has CDR1 LNHDA and CDR2 SQIVND (reference sequence). Trimming removed 6 bases at V and 4 bases at J, with 16 bases between. This CDR3 has 15 residues.